This T cell receptor beta chain was profiled in a study of blood T cells in healthy people across ages. Study-wide findings and caveats: Measured against age, TCR beta diversity per million T cells decreased in a roughly linear manner.

The authors ran a second PCR of 7 to 11 cycles using a sample-barcoded 5' primer and a J-beta primer mix. TCRdb re-analysed the 5' RACE reads in MiXCR, keeping a single row per CDR3 protein. This sample has over a million distinct CDR3 sequences, with under 55% found just once. This clonotype was observed many times. Its target is not known. CDR3 length equals 12 residues. The V and J ends lost 6 bases and 5 bases respectively, with 9 bases between them. The sequencing sample was made of blood. This chain links TRBV12-3 or TRBV12-4 with TRBJ2-3; TRBD2 is a possible D gene (5 bases). This TCR was sampled from a woman in her sixties in good health. CDR3 sequence: CASSLGEDTQYF. Written as DNA, the CDR3 is TGTGCCAGCAGCCTCGGGGAAGATACGCAGTATTTT.